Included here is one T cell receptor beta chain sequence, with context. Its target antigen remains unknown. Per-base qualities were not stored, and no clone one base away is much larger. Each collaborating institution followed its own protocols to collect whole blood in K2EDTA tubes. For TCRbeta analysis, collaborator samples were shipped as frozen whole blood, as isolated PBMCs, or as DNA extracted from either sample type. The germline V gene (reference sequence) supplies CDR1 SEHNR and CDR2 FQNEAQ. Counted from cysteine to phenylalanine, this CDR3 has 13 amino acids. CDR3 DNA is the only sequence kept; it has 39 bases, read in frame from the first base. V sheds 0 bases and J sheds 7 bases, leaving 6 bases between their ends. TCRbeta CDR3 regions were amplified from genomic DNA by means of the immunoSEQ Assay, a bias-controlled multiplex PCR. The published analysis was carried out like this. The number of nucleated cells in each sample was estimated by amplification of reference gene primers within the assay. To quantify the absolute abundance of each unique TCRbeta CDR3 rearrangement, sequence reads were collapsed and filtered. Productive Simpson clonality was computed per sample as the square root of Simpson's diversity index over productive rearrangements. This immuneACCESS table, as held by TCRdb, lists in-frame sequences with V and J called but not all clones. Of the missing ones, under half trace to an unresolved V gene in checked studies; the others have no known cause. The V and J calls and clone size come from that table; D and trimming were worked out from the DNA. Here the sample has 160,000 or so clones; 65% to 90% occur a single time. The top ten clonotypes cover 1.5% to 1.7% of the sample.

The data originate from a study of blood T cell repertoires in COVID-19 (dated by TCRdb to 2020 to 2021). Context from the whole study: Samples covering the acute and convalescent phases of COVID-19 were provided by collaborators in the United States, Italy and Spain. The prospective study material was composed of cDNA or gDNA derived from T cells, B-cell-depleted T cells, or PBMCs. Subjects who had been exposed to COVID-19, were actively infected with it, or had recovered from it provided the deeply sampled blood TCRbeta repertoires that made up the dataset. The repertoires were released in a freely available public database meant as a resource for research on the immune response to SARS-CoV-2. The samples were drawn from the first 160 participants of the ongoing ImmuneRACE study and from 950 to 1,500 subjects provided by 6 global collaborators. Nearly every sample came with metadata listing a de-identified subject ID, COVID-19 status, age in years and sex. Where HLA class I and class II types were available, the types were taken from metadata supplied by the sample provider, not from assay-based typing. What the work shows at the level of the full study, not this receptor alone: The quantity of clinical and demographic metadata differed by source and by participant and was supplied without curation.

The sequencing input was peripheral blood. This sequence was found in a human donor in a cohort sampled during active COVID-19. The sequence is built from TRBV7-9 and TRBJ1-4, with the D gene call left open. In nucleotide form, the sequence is TGTGCCAGCAGCTTAGCGTGGAGTGAAAAACTGTTTTTT. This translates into CASSLAWSEKLFF.